This entry lists 2 T cell receptor beta chains sequenced from one sample in a study of T cell changes during pregnancy in multiple sclerosis (dated 2019 in TCRdb). The library was prepared using the immunoSEQ multiplex PCR assay. TCRdb stores this immuneACCESS table with in-frame sequences only. Part of the clones is absent; in the studies checked, under half of the shortfall reflects unresolved V genes, and no reason is known for the rest. This sample gives tens of thousands of clones in total; 85% to 90% of them show up just once. In total, the top ten clones hold more than 5.5% of the sample. The material was CD8+ T cells from peripheral blood mononuclear cells, obtained in the third trimester of pregnancy. The receptors derive from a female donor with multiple sclerosis, enrolled in a pregnancy study.

The chain has TRBV6-1 and TRBJ1-1, with D maybe TRBD1 (5 bases). Germline CDR1 and CDR2: MNHNS and SASEGT. Trimming stripped 5 bases from V and 4 bases from J, with 14 bases between. The CDR3 runs 14 residues. The CDR3 here is CASSIRGRVTEAFF. CDR3 nucleotides: TGTGCCAGCAGTATAAGGGGCAGGGTCACTGAAGCTTTCTTT.

CDR3 sequence: CASSEETGGNYEQYF. In nucleotides, the CDR3 is TGTGCCAGCAGTGAAGAAACGGGAGGGAACTACGAGCAGTACTTC. The chain uses TRBV6-1 and TRBJ2-7; 8 bases are a match to TRBD2. V gave up 1 base and J gave up 3 bases; unmatched junction bases: 5. There are 15 residues in the CDR3. The V gene's germline CDR1 is MNHNS and CDR2 SASEGT.